This T cell receptor beta chain originates from a study of breast tumors, draining lymph nodes, adjacent tissues. Study-level points and caveats: Tumor repertoires ranked between lymph nodes and nontumor tissue in diversity, with V and J gene preferences. Findings are consistent with lymph node origin and intratumoral expansion of most tumor T cells. Luminal-like breast cancer showed significantly higher tumor–nontumor repertoire similarity than basal-like. Tumor T cell lymph node origin was a supported hypothesis, not proven.

MiXCR was run by TCRdb on the multiplex PCR reads, yielding one entry per CDR3 protein. The sample has around 150,000 distinct CDR3 sequences, around 24% seen once; the top ten hold just over 2.5%. This clonotype was seen many times. Its specificity is not known. Samples came from axillary lymph nodes draining the breast cancer. The CDR3 sequence is 14 residues long. V lost 3 bases to trimming and J lost 4 bases; unmatched junction nucleotides: 8. Germline loops: CDR1 DFQATT, CDR2 SNEGSKA (reference sequence). The gene calls are TRBV20-1 and TRBJ2-7; 8 bases are a match to TRBD1. The sequence derives from a female donor with breast cancer. Some clones in this sample may be carry-over from other donors' samples. The specimen was axillary lymph node tissue. The CDR3 DNA reads as TGCAGTGCTAGGGTGGGACAGGAGGGATACGAGCAGTACTTC. Its protein is CSARVGQEGYEQYF.